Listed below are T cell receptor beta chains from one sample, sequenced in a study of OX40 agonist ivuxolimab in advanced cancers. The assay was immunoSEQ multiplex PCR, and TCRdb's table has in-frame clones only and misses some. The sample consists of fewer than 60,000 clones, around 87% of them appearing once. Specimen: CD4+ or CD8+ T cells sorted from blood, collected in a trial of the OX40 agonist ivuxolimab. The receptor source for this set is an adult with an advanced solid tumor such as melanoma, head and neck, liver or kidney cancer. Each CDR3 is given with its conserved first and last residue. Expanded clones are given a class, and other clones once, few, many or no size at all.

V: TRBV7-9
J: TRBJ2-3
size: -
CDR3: CASSQGLAGGTDTQYF

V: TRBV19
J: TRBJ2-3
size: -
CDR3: CASRGLSTDTQYF

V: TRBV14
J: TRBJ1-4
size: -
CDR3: CASSQGRGEKLFF

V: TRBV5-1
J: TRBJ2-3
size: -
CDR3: CASSLSGRVATDTQYF

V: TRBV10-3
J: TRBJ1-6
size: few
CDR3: CAISESADSYNSPLHF

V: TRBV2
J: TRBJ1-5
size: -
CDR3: CASSWGGSNQPQHF

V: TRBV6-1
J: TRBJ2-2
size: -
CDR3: CASSEGGRNTGELFF

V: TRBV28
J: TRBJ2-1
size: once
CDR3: CASSPQRGGEVGSYEQFF

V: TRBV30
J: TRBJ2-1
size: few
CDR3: CAWGLAGGSSYNEQFF

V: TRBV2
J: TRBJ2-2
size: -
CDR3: CASRGTGRNTGELFF

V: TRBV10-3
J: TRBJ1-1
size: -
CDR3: CAISQGWNTEAFF

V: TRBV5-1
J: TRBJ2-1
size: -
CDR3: CASSRISGQVGNEQFF

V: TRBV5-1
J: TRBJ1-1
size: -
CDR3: CASSLVRAESTEAFF

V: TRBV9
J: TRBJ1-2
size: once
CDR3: CASSARASETGYGYTF

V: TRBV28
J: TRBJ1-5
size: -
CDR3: CASSFAGGPVQHF

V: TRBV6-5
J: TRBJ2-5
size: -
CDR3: CASSYSRGGRETQYF

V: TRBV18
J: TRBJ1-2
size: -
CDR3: CASSPGRNLNYGYTF

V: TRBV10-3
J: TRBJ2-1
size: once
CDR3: CAISEPRTSGGNEQFF

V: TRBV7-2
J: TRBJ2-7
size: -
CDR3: CASSLVGTGSYEQYF

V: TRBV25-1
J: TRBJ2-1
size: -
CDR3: CASSVQSGDNEQFF

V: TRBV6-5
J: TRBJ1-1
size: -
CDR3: CASSTTGFGNTEAFF

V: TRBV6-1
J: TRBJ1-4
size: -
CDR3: CASSDRGGEKLFF

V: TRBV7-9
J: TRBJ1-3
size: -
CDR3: CASRREVSGNTIYF

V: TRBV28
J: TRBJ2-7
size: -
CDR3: CASSPYRFSSYEQYF

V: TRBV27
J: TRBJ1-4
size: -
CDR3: CASRRDRGHPTNEKLFF

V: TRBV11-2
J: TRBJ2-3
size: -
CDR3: CASSLARTIDTQYF

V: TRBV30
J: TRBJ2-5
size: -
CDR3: CAWSRGQGAGETQYF

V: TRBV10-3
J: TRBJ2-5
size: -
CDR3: CAISESLETQYF

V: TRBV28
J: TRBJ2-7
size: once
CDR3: CASRQPGPSYEQYF

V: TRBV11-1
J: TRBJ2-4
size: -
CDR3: CASSLRGQNIQYF

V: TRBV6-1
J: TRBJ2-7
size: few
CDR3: CASRRDRTSYEQYF

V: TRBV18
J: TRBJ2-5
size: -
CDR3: CASSPLGLGQETQYF

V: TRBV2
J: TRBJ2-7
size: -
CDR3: CASSVRREGLKYEQYF

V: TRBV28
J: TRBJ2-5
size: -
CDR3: CASTETRVETQYF

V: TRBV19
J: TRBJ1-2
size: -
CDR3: CASRDKRANYGYTF

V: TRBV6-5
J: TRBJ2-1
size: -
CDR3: CASGGTGPYNEQFF

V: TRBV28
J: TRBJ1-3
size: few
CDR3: CASSLRKISSISGNTIYF

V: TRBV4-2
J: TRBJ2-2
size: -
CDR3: CASSRDRTGELFF

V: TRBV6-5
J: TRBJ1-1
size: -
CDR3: CASSSETGVNTEAFF

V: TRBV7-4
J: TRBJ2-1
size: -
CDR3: CASSLATGTYNEQFF

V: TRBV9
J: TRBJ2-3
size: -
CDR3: CASSPRTGSTDTQYF

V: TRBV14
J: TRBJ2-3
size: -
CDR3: CASSQDWGSADTQYF

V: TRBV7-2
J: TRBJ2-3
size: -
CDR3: CASSLGTGGGTDTQYF

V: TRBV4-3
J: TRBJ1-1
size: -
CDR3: CASSQSDSQSSLAFF

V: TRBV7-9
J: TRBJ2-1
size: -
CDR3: CASSSDSGRGNNEQFF

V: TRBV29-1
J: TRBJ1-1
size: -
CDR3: CSVLSPLLNTEAFF

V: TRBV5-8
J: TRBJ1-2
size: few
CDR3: CASSYESNYGYTF